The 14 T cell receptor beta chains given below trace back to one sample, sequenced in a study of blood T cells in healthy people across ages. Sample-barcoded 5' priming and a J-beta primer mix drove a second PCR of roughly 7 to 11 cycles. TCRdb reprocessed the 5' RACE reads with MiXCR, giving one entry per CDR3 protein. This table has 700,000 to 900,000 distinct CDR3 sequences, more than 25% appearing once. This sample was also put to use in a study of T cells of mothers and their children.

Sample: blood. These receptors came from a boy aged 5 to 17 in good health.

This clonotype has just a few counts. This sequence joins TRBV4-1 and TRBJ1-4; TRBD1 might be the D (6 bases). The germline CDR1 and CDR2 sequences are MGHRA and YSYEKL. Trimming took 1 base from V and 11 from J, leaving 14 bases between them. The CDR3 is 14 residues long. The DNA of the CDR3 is TGCGCCAGCAGCCAAGGGGGGGACACTCGGAAACTGTTTTTT. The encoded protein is CASSQGGDTRKLFF.

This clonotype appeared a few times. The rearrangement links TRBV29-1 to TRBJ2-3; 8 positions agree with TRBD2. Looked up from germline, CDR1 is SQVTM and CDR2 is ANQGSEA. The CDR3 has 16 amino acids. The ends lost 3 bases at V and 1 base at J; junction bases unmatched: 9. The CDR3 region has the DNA TGCAGCGTTGAGGGACTAGTGACCCTCGGCACAGATACGCAGTATTTT. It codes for CSVEGLVTLGTDTQYF.

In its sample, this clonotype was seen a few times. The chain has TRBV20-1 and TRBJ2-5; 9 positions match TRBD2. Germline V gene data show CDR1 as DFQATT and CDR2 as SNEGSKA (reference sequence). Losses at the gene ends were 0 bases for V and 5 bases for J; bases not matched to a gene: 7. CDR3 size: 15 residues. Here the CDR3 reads CSAREMRGGLETQYF. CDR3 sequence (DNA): TGCAGTGCTAGAGAAATGCGGGGGGGCCTGGAGACCCAGTACTTC.

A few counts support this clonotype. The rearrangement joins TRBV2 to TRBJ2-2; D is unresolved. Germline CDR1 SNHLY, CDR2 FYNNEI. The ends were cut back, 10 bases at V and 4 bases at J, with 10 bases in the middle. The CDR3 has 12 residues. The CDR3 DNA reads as TGTGCCATCCAGAAAAGCACCGGGGAGCTGTTTTTT. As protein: CAIQKSTGELFF.

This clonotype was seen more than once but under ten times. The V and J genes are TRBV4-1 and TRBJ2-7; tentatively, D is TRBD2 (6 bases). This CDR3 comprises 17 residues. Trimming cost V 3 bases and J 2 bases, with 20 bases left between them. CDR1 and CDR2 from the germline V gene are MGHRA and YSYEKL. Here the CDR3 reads CASSHLPAAGSTYEQYF. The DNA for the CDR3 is TGCGCCAGCAGCCACCTCCCCGCGGCGGGGAGCACCTACGAGCAGTACTTC.

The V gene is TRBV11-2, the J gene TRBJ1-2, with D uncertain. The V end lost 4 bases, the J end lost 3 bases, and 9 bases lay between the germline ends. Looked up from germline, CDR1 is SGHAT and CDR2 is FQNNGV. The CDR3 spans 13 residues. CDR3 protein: CASSSRTDYGYTF. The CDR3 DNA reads TGTGCCAGCAGCTCCAGGACTGACTATGGCTACACCTTC.

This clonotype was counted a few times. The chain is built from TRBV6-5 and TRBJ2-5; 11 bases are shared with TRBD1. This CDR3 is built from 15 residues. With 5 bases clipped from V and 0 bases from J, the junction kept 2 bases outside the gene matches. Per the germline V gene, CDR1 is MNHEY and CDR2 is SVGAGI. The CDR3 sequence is CASSRDRGYQETQYF. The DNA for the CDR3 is TGTGCCAGCAGTCGGGACAGGGGGTACCAAGAGACCCAGTACTTC.

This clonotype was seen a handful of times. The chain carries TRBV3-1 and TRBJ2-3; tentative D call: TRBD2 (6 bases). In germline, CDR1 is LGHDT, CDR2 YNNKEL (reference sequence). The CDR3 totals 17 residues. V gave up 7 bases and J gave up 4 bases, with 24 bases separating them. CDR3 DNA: TGTGCCAGCAACCGATCCCTTGGAGGGCCCGTTGCAGATACGCAGTATTTT. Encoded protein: CASNRSLGGPVADTQYF.

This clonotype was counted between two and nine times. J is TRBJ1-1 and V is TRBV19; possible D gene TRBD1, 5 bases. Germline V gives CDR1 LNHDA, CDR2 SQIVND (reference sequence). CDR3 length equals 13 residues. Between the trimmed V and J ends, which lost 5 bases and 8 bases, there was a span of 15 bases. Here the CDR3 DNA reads TGTGCCAGTAGTCCCGGGCCAGAGGGGGAAGCTTTCTTT. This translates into CASSPGPEGEAFF.

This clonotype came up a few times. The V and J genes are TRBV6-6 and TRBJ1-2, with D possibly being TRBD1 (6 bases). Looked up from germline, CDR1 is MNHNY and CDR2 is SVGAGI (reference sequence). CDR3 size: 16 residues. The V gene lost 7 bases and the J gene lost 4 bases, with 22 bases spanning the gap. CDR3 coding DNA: TGTGCCAGCACCCGGGGGGGTCCCGGGACATCCTATGGCTACACCTTC. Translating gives CASTRGGPGTSYGYTF.

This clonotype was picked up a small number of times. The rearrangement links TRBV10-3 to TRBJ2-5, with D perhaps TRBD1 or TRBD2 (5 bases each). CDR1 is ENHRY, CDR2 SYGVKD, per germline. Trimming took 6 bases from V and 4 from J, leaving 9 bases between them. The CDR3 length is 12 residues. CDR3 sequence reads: CAISPGLETQYF. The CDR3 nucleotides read TGTGCCATCAGCCCGGGGCTAGAGACCCAGTACTTC.

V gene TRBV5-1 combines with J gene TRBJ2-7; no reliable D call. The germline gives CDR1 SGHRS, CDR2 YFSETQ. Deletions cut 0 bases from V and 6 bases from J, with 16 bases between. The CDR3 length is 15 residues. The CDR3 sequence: CASSLDAGLLCEQYF. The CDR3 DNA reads TGCGCCAGCAGCTTGGATGCAGGTCTTCTATGCGAGCAGTACTTC.

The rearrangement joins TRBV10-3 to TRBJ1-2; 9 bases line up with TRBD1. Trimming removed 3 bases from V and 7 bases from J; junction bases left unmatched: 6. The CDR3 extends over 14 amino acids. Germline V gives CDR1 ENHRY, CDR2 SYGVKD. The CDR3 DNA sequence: TGTGCCATCAGTGACCCCGGGACAGGGTTTGGCTACACCTTC. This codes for CAISDPGTGFGYTF.

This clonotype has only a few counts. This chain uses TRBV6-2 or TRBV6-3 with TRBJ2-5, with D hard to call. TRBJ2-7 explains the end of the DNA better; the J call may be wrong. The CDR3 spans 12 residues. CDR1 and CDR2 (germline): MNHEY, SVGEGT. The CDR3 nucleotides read TGTGCCAGCAGTTACTATGTGGACGAGCAGTACTTC. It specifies CASSYYVDEQYF.